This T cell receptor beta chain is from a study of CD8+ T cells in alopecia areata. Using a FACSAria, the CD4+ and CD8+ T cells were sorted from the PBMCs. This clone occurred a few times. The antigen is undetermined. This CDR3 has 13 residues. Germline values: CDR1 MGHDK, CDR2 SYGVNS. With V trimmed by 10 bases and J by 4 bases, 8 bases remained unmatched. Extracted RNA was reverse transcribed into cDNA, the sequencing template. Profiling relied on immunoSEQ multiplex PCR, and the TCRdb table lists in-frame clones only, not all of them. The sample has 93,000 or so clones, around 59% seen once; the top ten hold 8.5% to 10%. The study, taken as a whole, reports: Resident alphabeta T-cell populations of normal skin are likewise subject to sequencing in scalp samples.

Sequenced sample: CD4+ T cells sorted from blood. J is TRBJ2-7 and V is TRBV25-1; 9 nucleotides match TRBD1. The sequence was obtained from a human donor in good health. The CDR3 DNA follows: TGTGCCACTACGGGACAGGGAGGGTACGAGCAGTACTTC. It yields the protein CATTGQGGYEQYF.